The 32 T cell receptor beta chains listed next were all sequenced from one sample in a study of T cells in Graves' hyperthyroidism and ophthalmopathy. The investigators amplified TCR beta CDR3 regions from RNA transcripts. The HTBI primer set was used in a first-round RT-PCR of the TCR CDR3. TCRdb analysed the multiplex PCR reads with MiXCR anew, one entry per CDR3 protein. The data contain about 560,000 distinct CDR3 sequences, about a sixth of them singletons. Sequenced: blood. These TCRs come from a woman between 18 and 29 years old with Graves' hyperthyroidism.

The chain uses TRBV11-2 and TRBJ2-5; a possible D gene is TRBD2 (6 bases). Germline-derived CDR1 and CDR2 are SGHAT and FQNNGV. CDR3 length: 21 amino acids. V was pared by 5 bases and J by 5 bases, with 36 bases between. The CDR3 DNA reads as TGTGCCAGCAGCCACCCCCGGCGGACCGTGACGGCGGGAACGGGGTGGGAGACCCAGTACTTC. It specifies CASSHPRRTVTAGTGWETQYF.

This clonotype was found a few times. The chain has TRBV3-1 and TRBJ2-1, with 12 bases matching TRBD2. CDR3 length: 16 amino acids. V dropped 4 bases and J dropped 6; count of bases not matched to a gene: 7. Germline CDR1 and CDR2: LGHDT and YNNKEL (reference sequence). CDR3 DNA sequence: TGTGCCAGCAGCCCGAGACTAGCGGGGGAAATCAATGAGCAGTTCTTC. It codes for CASSPRLAGEINEQFF.

The V call is TRBV28, the J call TRBJ2-3; D ambiguous. Trimming stripped 5 bases from V and 7 bases from J, with 19 bases between. CDR3 length equals 15 residues. Germline CDR1 and CDR2: MDHEN and SYDVKM. The CDR3 spells CASSPQDLLTNTQYF. The CDR3 bases are TGTGCCAGCAGTCCGCAAGACCTATTAACCAATACGCAGTATTTT.

This clonotype occurred a few times. This chain joins TRBV5-5 and TRBJ1-3; D uncertain. The CDR3 is 13 residues long. CDR1 and CDR2 from the germline V gene are SGHKS and YYEKEE (reference sequence). The V gene lost 3 bases and the J gene lost 0 bases, with 4 bases spanning the gap. The CDR3 bases are TGTGCCAGCAGCTCGGACTCTGGAAACACCATATATTTT. It translates to CASSSDSGNTIYF.

This clonotype was observed at least ten times. The rearrangement joins TRBV28 to TRBJ2-7; D is uncertain. Looked up from germline, CDR1 is MDHEN and CDR2 is SYDVKM. The CDR3 is 13 residues long. V gave up 4 bases and J gave up 1 base, with 8 bases separating them. The CDR3: CASSSGWSYEQYF. The CDR3 bases are TGTGCCAGCAGTTCCGGGTGGTCCTACGAGCAGTACTTC.

This clonotype was seen ten or more times. The chain combines TRBV6-1 with TRBJ1-2; D gene uncertain. The V gene lost 7 bases and the J gene lost 6 bases, with 9 bases spanning the gap. CDR3 length equals 11 residues. CDR1 and CDR2 from the germline V gene are MNHNS and SASEGT. CDR3 loop: CASKSVNGYTF. CDR3 coding DNA: TGTGCCAGCAAGTCGGTTAATGGCTACACCTTC.

This clonotype was counted many times. The chain is built from TRBV18 and TRBJ1-4, with a tentative D call TRBD1 (5 bases). V was shortened by 1 base and J by 8 bases, with 8 bases between the two germline ends. The germline CDR1 and CDR2 sequences are KGHSH and LQKENI. The CDR3 is made up of 13 amino acids. Here the CDR3 DNA reads TGTGCCAGCTCACCACGGAGGGGAGAAAAACTGTTTTTT. Residues: CASSPRRGEKLFF.

This clonotype was detected a few times. The chain combines TRBV20-1 with TRBJ2-1; TRBD1 matches 10 bases. V lost 3 bases and J lost 9; bases outside the gene matches: 8. CDR1 DFQATT and CDR2 SNEGSKA come from the germline V gene (reference sequence). The CDR3 is made up of 14 amino acids. The CDR3 DNA reads as TGCAGTGCTAGGGGCCCGACAGGGGGCGGTGAGCAGTTCTTC. Amino acids: CSARGPTGGGEQFF.

The chain recombines TRBV5-4 with TRBJ1-1; 7 positions match TRBD1. V was pared by 9 bases and J by 5 bases, with 10 bases of the junction left unmatched. Germline V CDR1 and CDR2: SGHNT, YYREEE (reference sequence). The CDR3 totals 13 residues. This chain's CDR3 is CATSDRSGTEAFF. The CDR3 region has the DNA TGTGCCACCTCGGACAGGTCTGGAACTGAAGCTTTCTTT.

There are many counts of this clonotype. This rearrangement joins TRBV5-1 to TRBJ2-7, with TRBD2 as a possible D gene (5 bases). Germline V gene data show CDR1 as SGHRS and CDR2 as YFSETQ. V dropped 3 bases and J dropped 3 bases, with 7 bases sitting between them. The CDR3 is 12 residues long. The CDR3 sequence is CASSSAGYEQYF. CDR3 DNA sequence: TGCGCCAGCAGCTCCGCGGGCTACGAGCAGTACTTC.

The chain is built from TRBV5-4 and TRBJ2-7, with D perhaps TRBD1 (6 bases). The germline V gene has CDR1 SGHNT and CDR2 YYREEE (reference sequence). The CDR3 sequence is 15 residues long. Trimming removed 4 bases at V and 2 bases at J, with 16 bases between. CDR3 sequence reads: CASSKDSLTPYEQYF. The DNA for the CDR3 is TGTGCCAGCAGCAAGGACAGCCTTACCCCCTACGAGCAGTACTTC. Full variable domain (rest looked up from reference TRBV5-4 and TRBJ2-7): ETGVTQSPTHLIKTRGQQVTLRCSSQSGHNTVSWYQQALGQGPQFIFQYYREEENGRGNFPPRFSGLQFPNYSSELNVNALELDDSALYLCASSKDSLTPYEQYFGPGTRLTVT.

This clonotype was observed many times. V and J are TRBV10-1 and TRBJ2-3, with D perhaps TRBD1 or TRBD2 (6 bases each). Trimming shortened V by 8 bases and J by 5 bases, and 14 bases separated the two germline ends. Germline CDR1 reads WNHNN; CDR2 reads SYGVQD (reference sequence). The CDR3 runs 13 residues. Here the CDR3 DNA reads TGCGCCAGCGAAGGGGGGTTTGGAGATACGCAGTATTTT. It yields the protein CASEGGFGDTQYF.

CDR3 sequence reads: CASSPNPGINQPQHF. In DNA form, the CDR3 reads TGTGCCAGCAGCCCCAATCCCGGGATCAATCAGCCCCAGCATTTT. V gene TRBV3-1 combines with J gene TRBJ1-5, with no clear D. Trimming shortened V by 4 bases and J by 3 bases, and 13 bases separated the two germline ends. The CDR3 totals 15 residues. Germline lookup yields CDR1 LGHDT and CDR2 YNNKEL (reference sequence).

There are a few counts of this clonotype. The V call is TRBV9, the J call TRBJ1-6; D remains unclear. Trimming removed 1 base from V and 7 bases from J, with 6 bases in between. The CDR3 loop spans 13 amino acids. Germline V gene lookup returns CDR1 SGDLS and CDR2 YYNGEE. The CDR3 reads CASSVWTNSPLHF. Written as DNA, the CDR3 is TGTGCCAGCAGCGTATGGACGAATTCACCCCTCCACTTT.

This clonotype has at least ten counts. The DNA for the CDR3 is TGTGCCAGCAGTAGCTGGGGGGCTTTAACTAATGAAAAACTGTTTTTT. It codes for CASSSWGALTNEKLFF. V gene TRBV28 combines with J gene TRBJ1-4, with D possibly TRBD1 on 6 matching bases. This CDR3 comprises 16 residues. Looked up from germline, CDR1 is MDHEN and CDR2 is SYDVKM. V was clipped by 5 bases and J by 1 base, with 14 bases between them.

The CDR3 DNA reads TGTGCCAGTAGTGCCCCAGGGGGGCAGGAAAAACTGTTTTTT. It codes for CASSAPGGQEKLFF. This rearrangement joins TRBV19 to TRBJ1-4, with 7 bases that match TRBD1. V lost 5 bases, J lost 8 bases, and 8 bases stayed unmatched. The CDR3 runs 14 residues. Germline V gene sequence: CDR1 LNHDA, CDR2 SQIVND (reference sequence). The full variable domain, rest sourced from reference TRBV19 and TRBJ1-4, is DGGITQSPKYLFRKEGQNVTLSCEQNLNHDAMYWYRQDPGQGLRLIYYSQIVNDFQKGDIAEGYSVSREKKESFPLTVTSAQKNPTAFYLCASSAPGGQEKLFFGSGTQLSVL.

The chain employs TRBV15 and TRBJ2-7; D perhaps matches TRBD1 (6 bases). Trimming pared 2 bases from V and 5 bases from J, leaving 13 bases between. There are 14 residues in the CDR3. Germline V gives CDR1 LNHNV, CDR2 YYDKDF (reference sequence). The CDR3 nucleotides are TGTGCCACCAGCAGAAAGAAACAGGGAAACGAGCAGTACTTC. Its translation: CATSRKKQGNEQYF.

This chain links TRBV20-1 with TRBJ2-1, with a tentative D call TRBD2 (5 bases). The V end was cut by 5 bases, the J end by 9 bases, with 14 bases between. Germline V gene lookup returns CDR1 DFQATT and CDR2 SNEGSKA (reference sequence). The CDR3 totals 12 residues. The CDR3 nucleotides are TGCAGTGCTGTCCCCGCGAGCGGTGAGCAGTTCTTC. Protein sequence: CSAVPASGEQFF.

V is TRBV10-3 and J is TRBJ2-3; TRBD2 might be the D (6 bases). Germline lookup yields CDR1 ENHRY and CDR2 SYGVKD. The CDR3 covers 15 residues. V shed 11 bases and J shed 0 bases, with 18 bases lying between them. The CDR3 sequence is CAALTEAGSTDTQYF. For the CDR3, the DNA is TGTGCCGCACTAACGGAGGCGGGGAGCACAGATACGCAGTATTTT.

This clonotype appeared a few times. The CDR3 coding sequence is TGCAGTGCTATGAGCGGGGGGGTAAACCTAGAGACCCAGTACTTC. Its protein product is CSAMSGGVNLETQYF. The chain uses TRBV20-1 and TRBJ2-5, with 10 bases aligning to TRBD2. This CDR3 spans 15 amino acids. V trimming: 4 bases; J trimming: 4 bases; junction bases outside the gene matches: 9. Germline V CDR1 and CDR2: DFQATT, SNEGSKA (reference sequence).

The chain is built from TRBV19 and TRBJ2-2; no reliable D call. Per the germline V gene, CDR1 is LNHDA and CDR2 is SQIVND (reference sequence). The CDR3 is made up of 16 amino acids. V lost 5 bases and J 6 bases, leaving 19 bases between the germline ends. CDR3 amino acids: CASSVPSTKSPGELFF. CDR3 nucleotides: TGTGCCAGTAGTGTTCCTAGTACCAAATCACCCGGGGAGCTGTTTTTT.

The rearrangement links TRBV29-1 to TRBJ2-1; 8 bases line up with TRBD2. V gave up 4 bases and J gave up 10 bases; unmatched junction bases: 9. CDR1 SQVTM and CDR2 ANQGSEA come from the germline V gene. The CDR3 loop spans 13 amino acids. The CDR3: CSVVRAGAREQFF. DNA of the CDR3: TGCAGCGTTGTACGAGCGGGAGCACGGGAGCAGTTCTTC.

This clonotype has at least ten counts. The rearrangement links TRBV4-1 to TRBJ2-1; possibly TRBD2 for D (6 bases). Germline V gene lookup returns CDR1 MGHRA and CDR2 YSYEKL. The CDR3 is 15 amino acids. The ends were cut back, 1 base at V and 6 bases at J, with 13 bases in the middle. In DNA, the CDR3 is TGCGCCAGCAGCCAAGCTGGCGGGACTGGCAATGAGCAGTTCTTC. It codes for CASSQAGGTGNEQFF.

This clonotype was observed at least ten times. V usage is TRBV12-3 or TRBV12-4 and J usage is TRBJ2-7; no definite D call. V lost 6 bases to trimming and J lost 6 bases, with 15 bases between them. The CDR3 covers 13 residues. DNA of the CDR3: TGTGCCAGCAGCTTATCTCCCTGGAGCGAGCAGTACTTC. It yields the protein CASSLSPWSEQYF.

This clonotype has a count of ten or more. V and J are TRBV27 and TRBJ2-2; a possible D gene is TRBD1 (5 bases). V lost 3 bases and J 5 bases, leaving 13 bases between the germline ends. This CDR3 comprises 15 residues. Germline CDR1 is MNHEY and CDR2 is SMNVEV (reference sequence). Written as DNA, the CDR3 is TGTGCCAGCAGTTTTACGCAGGGCGGTACCGGGGAGCTGTTTTTT. It codes for CASSFTQGGTGELFF.

The chain joins TRBV3-1 to TRBJ2-7; tentative D call: TRBD2 (7 bases). V was cut by 0 bases and J by 0 bases, with 9 bases left in between. Per the germline V gene, CDR1 is LGHDT and CDR2 is YNNKEL (reference sequence). The CDR3 sequence is 15 residues long. CDR3 amino acids: CASSQERGGSYEQYF. CDR3 bases: TGTGCCAGCAGCCAAGAGAGGGGGGGCTCCTACGAGCAGTACTTC.

The sample holds many counts of this clonotype. The CDR3 DNA reads as TGTGCCAGCAGCTTAGTAAAGCGGGGGAGCGCGAACACCGGGGAGCTGTTTTTT. As protein: CASSLVKRGSANTGELFF. The rearrangement uses TRBV7-9 and TRBJ2-2; 8 bases match TRBD2. J gave up 0 bases and V 1 base, and 7 bases lay outside the gene matches. CDR1 is SEHNR, CDR2 FQNEAQ, per germline (reference sequence). The CDR3 has 18 amino acids.

This clonotype was counted a few times. This chain links TRBV5-1 with TRBJ2-1, with 7 bases aligning to TRBD2. CDR1 and CDR2 from the germline V gene are SGHRS and YFSETQ. J was trimmed by 0 bases and V by 4 bases; bases with no gene match: 7. The CDR3 contains 16 residues. This CDR3 reads CASSGVVAGSYNEQFF. CDR3 nucleotide sequence: TGCGCCAGCAGCGGGGTGGTAGCGGGCTCCTACAATGAGCAGTTCTTC.

This clonotype was seen only a few times. The chain combines TRBV29-1 with TRBJ2-3, with D possibly being TRBD2 (5 bases). The CDR3 has 15 amino acids. V gave up 0 bases and J gave up 1 base, with 11 bases separating them. Germline V gene sequence: CDR1 SQVTM, CDR2 ANQGSEA. CDR3 residues: CSVEDPGRGTDTQYF. CDR3 bases: TGCAGCGTTGAAGATCCTGGGCGGGGCACAGATACGCAGTATTTT.

The table lists this clonotype with many counts. This rearrangement joins TRBV6-2 or TRBV6-3 to TRBJ2-7, with 7 bases identical to TRBD2. J gave up 0 bases and V 4 bases, and 9 bases lay outside the gene matches. Germline CDR1 and CDR2: MNHEY and SVGEGT. The CDR3 runs 16 residues. In nucleotides, the CDR3 is TGTGCCAGCAGTTGGAGGGCCGGGACTAACTCCTACGAGCAGTACTTC. Translating it yields CASSWRAGTNSYEQYF.

The chain has TRBV4-3 and TRBJ1-1; D not resolved. Germline CDR1 and CDR2: LGHNA and YSLEER. Trimming left V 2 bases short and J 6 bases short, with 22 bases between. The CDR3 covers 17 residues. CDR3 amino acids: CASSQLTRSISYAEAFF. Written as DNA, the CDR3 is TGCGCCAGCAGCCAATTGACACGGAGCATCTCCTACGCTGAAGCTTTCTTT.

This clonotype was seen a few times. This sequence joins TRBV7-8 and TRBJ2-7; 9 bases agree with TRBD1. The germline gives CDR1 SGHVS, CDR2 FQNEAQ. V shed 4 bases, J shed 2 bases, and the junction held 9 bases outside the gene matches. This CDR3 is 16 amino acids long. Here the CDR3 reads CASSSETGGIAYEQYF. CDR3 nucleotide sequence: TGTGCCAGCAGCTCAGAGACAGGGGGAATCGCCTACGAGCAGTACTTC.